The clone carrying this T cell receptor beta chain was observed many times. The data were obtained in a study of T cells of healthy individuals. TCRdb re-called the 5' RACE reads through MiXCR, storing one row per CDR3 protein. This sample yields around 83,000 distinct CDR3 sequences, of which roughly 5% are seen a single time; 7.5% to 9.5% belongs to the top ten. The CDR3 is 13 residues long. V was pared by 0 bases and J by 5 bases, with 10 bases between. The V gene's germline CDR1 is DFQATT and CDR2 SNEGSKA (reference sequence). The chain has TRBV20-1 and TRBJ2-5; D is perhaps TRBD2 (6 bases). The source is a female donor in good health. CDR3 in DNA: TGCAGTGCTAGAGATTTAGGAGGGGAGACCCAGTACTTC. It translates to CSARDLGGETQYF.